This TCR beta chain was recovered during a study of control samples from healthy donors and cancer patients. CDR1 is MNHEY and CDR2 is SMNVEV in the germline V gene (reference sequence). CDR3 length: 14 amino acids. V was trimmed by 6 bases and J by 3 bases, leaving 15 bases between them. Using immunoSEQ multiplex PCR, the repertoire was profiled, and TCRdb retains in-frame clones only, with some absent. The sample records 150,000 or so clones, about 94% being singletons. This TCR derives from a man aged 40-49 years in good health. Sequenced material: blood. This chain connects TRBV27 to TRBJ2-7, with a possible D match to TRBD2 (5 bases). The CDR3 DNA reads TGTGCCAGCAGACCCCCGGGGAAGGGCTACGAGCAGTACTTC. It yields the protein CASRPPGKGYEQYF.